This T cell receptor (beta chain) appears in the sequencing data of a study of CD8 T cells in Susac syndrome. On the study more broadly: Sequencing included Susac syndrome patients, about six of them with active disease and roughly eight in remission.

Germline V gene lookup returns CDR1 SGDLS and CDR2 YYNGEE. This CDR3 is 13 amino acids long. The germline V and J ends were trimmed by 4 bases and 3 bases, with 10 bases remaining between them. Random hexamers were used to reverse transcribe about 0.5 to 1 ug of RNA. TCRdb re-called the immunoSEQ multiplex PCR reads with MiXCR, one entry per CDR3 protein. This table has around 230,000 distinct CDR3 sequences, approximately 95% appearing once. The sequence derives from a human donor with Susac syndrome. V is TRBV9 and J is TRBJ1-2, with a possible D match to TRBD1 (5 bases). Sequenced material: CD4+ T cells from PBMCs. Here the CDR3 reads CASSFTGDYGYTF. CDR3 sequence (DNA): TGTGCCAGCAGCTTCACAGGAGACTATGGCTACACCTTC.